This TCR beta chain was identified in a study of Tregs in tolerant kidney transplant recipients. Method: immunoSEQ multiplex PCR; TCRdb's copy keeps in-frame clones and lacks some. The sample contains hundreds of thousands of clones, roughly 84% of which appear only once. The V and J ends lost 0 bases and 3 bases, in that order; junction bases with no gene match: 10. CDR1 SGHTA and CDR2 FQGNSA come from the germline V gene. The CDR3 runs to 17 residues. CD4+CD25+CD127- Tregs, CD4+CD25- non-Tregs, CD4 and CD8 cells were sorted. Sequencing was performed on CD4+ T cells from blood. The clonotype comes from a human donor in good health. The chain links TRBV7-2 to TRBJ2-7; TRBD2 agrees at 8 bases. CDR3 loop: CASSLARVAGTVYEQYF. In DNA form, the CDR3 reads TGTGCCAGCAGCTTAGCGCGCGTAGCGGGAACCGTCTACGAGCAGTACTTC. Based on the CDR3 plus reference TRBV7-2 and TRBJ2-7, the full variable domain is GAGVSQSPSNKVTEKGKDVELRCDPISGHTALYWYRQSLGQGLEFLIYFQGNSAPDKSGLPSDRFSAERTGGSVSTLTIQRTQQEDSAVYLCASSLARVAGTVYEQYFGPGTRLTVT.